A selection of T cell receptor beta chains follows, all from one sample in a study of T cells in Graves' hyperthyroidism and ophthalmopathy. MiXCR was run by TCRdb on the multiplex PCR reads, yielding one entry per CDR3 protein. The data show around 280,000 distinct CDR3 sequences, with roughly 13% seen just once and around 7.9% held by the top ten. Sequencing was carried out using blood. The receptors here all came from a woman in her twenties or thirties with Graves' hyperthyroidism that later progressed to Graves' ophthalmopathy. CDR3s include the opening cysteine and the closing phenylalanine or tryptophan. D genes are given only for firm matches. Clone size appears in some rows only: once, few, many, or a class for an expanded clone.

V gene,clone size,D gene,J gene,CDR3 DNA,CDR3 protein
TRBV6-1,-,-,TRBJ2-3,TGTGCCAGCAGTCCCCCGGGGCGGAAGGGCACAGATACGCAGTATTTT,CASSPPGRKGTDTQYF
TRBV7-2,many,TRBD2,TRBJ2-3,TGTGCCAGCAGCTCCTCCGGGACTATCACAGATACGCAGTATTTT,CASSSSGTITDTQYF
TRBV6-2/TRBV6-3,many,-,TRBJ1-5,TGTGCCAGCAGGGACAACAATCAGCCCCAGCATTTT,CASRDNNQPQHF
TRBV27,-,TRBD2,TRBJ2-7,TGTGCCAGCAGTGCCCTGTCGACTAGCGGCTCCTACGAGCAGTACTTC,CASSALSTSGSYEQYF
TRBV20-1,many,TRBD1,TRBJ2-3,TGCAGTCCAAGAGGGGGCAGGGGACCTAGTGTCGGTACAGATACGCAGTATTTT,CSPRGGRGPSVGTDTQYF
TRBV6-1,many,-,TRBJ2-4,TGTGCCAGCTGCCCCTCCGGGAAGGACAACATTCAGTACTTC,CASCPSGKDNIQYF
TRBV7-3,many,-,TRBJ2-3,TGTGCCAGCAGAAAAGGGGGCGGGACGACAGATACGCAGTATTTT,CASRKGGGTTDTQYF
TRBV10-3,many,-,TRBJ1-1,TGTGCCATCAGAGCGAAGGGGGGAAACACTGAAGCTTTCTTT,CAIRAKGGNTEAFF
TRBV5-1,-,-,TRBJ1-4,TGCGCCAGCAGCACACGTGGCGGGGGTTGGGAAAAACTGTTTTTT,CASSTRGGGWEKLFF
TRBV18,many,-,TRBJ2-7,TGTGCCAGCTCACCGAGGGCGGAAAGCTCCTACGAGCAGTACTTC,CASSPRAESSYEQYF
TRBV7-7,many,-,TRBJ2-2,TGTGCTAGCAGCCGGAACGGACAGCTTAACACCGGGGAGCTGTTTTTT,CASSRNGQLNTGELFF
TRBV28,-,TRBD2,TRBJ2-1,TGTGCCAGCAGGCCTGCGCCTAGCGGGCACTACAATGAGCAGTTCTTC,CASRPAPSGHYNEQFF
TRBV4-2,few,-,TRBJ2-2,TGTGCCAGCAGCTCAGGGGGAGGCCTTTCGAACACCGGGGAGCTGTTTTTT,CASSSGGGLSNTGELFF
TRBV27,many,TRBD1,TRBJ2-7,TGTGCCAGCAGGAGGGAGACAGGGGCCTACGAGCAGTACTTC,CASRRETGAYEQYF
TRBV24-1,many,TRBD2,TRBJ2-1,TGTGCCACCAGTGATTCAATGCCACTAGCGGGAGCGAGGTACAATGAGCAGTTCTTC,CATSDSMPLAGARYNEQFF
TRBV25-1,few,TRBD1,TRBJ2-3,TGTGCCAGCAGTGGTGGACAGGGTGGGAGCACAGATACGCAGTATTTT,CASSGGQGGSTDTQYF
TRBV11-2,many,TRBD2,TRBJ2-1,TGTGCCAGCAGCATTAGCGGGAGGCTCAATGAGCAGTTCTTC,CASSISGRLNEQFF
TRBV20-1,many,TRBD2,TRBJ2-5,TGCAGTGCTAGAGATGGGACTAGCGGGAGAGAGACCCAGTACTTC,CSARDGTSGRETQYF
TRBV5-1,few,-,TRBJ2-7,TGCGCCAGCAGCCCCATGGCCACGGGCAACGAGCAGTACTTC,CASSPMATGNEQYF
TRBV12-3/TRBV12-4,many,-,TRBJ2-2,TGTGCCAGCAGGGGTAGGCCCCTTTTGGGGGTTACACAAACCGGGGAGCTGTTTTTT,CASRGRPLLGVTQTGELFF
TRBV20-1,few,-,TRBJ2-4,TGCAGTGCTAGATCCCTTCCAGACCCAGAAAACATTCAGTACTTC,CSARSLPDPENIQYF
TRBV18,many,TRBD1,TRBJ1-1,TGTGCCAGCTCACCTTACAGGGGGGTCCTATTGGACACTGAAGCTTTCTTT,CASSPYRGVLLDTEAFF
TRBV7-3,many,-,TRBJ2-2,TGTGCCAGCAGCCTGCCCGGGGGGCGGGTCACCGGGGAGCTGTTTTTT,CASSLPGGRVTGELFF
TRBV9,few,-,TRBJ2-2,TGTGCCAGCAGCGACTTAGCAGCGAACACCGGGGAGCTGTTTTTT,CASSDLAANTGELFF
TRBV7-6,many,TRBD2,TRBJ2-1,TGTGCCAGCAGCCGCCGGACTAGCGGAAGCTCCTACAATGAGCAGTTCTTC,CASSRRTSGSSYNEQFF
TRBV3-1,once,TRBD2,TRBJ2-1,TGTGCCAGCAGCCCAACTAGCGGGATCGATAAGCAGTTCTTC,CASSPTSGIDKQFF
TRBV7-6,many,-,TRBJ2-1,TGTGCCAGCAGCCGACCGGACCCCTCTAATGAGCAGTTCTTC,CASSRPDPSNEQFF
TRBV6-2/TRBV6-3,many,-,TRBJ2-2,TGTGCCAGCAAAATTGGGTGGGCGAACACCGGGGAGCTGTTTTTT,CASKIGWANTGELFF
TRBV5-5,many,-,TRBJ2-7,TGTGCCAGCAGCTTGGCCTCCCAGGCTGGCTACGAGCAGTACTTC,CASSLASQAGYEQYF